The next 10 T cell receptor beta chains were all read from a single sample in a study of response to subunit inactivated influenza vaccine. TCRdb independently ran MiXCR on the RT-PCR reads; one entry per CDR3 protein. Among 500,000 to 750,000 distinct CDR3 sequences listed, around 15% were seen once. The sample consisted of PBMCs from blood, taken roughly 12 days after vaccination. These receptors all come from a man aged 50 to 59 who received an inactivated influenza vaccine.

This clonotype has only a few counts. Here the CDR3 reads CASSPGGADQPQHF. As DNA, the CDR3 is TGCGCCAGCAGCCCAGGGGGCGCGGATCAGCCCCAGCATTTT. The V gene is TRBV5-1, the J gene TRBJ1-5, with TRBD1 matching over 8 bases. In germline, CDR1 is SGHRS, CDR2 YFSETQ. Unmatched junction bases numbered 5, after V lost 4 bases and J lost 5 bases. This CDR3 comprises 14 residues.

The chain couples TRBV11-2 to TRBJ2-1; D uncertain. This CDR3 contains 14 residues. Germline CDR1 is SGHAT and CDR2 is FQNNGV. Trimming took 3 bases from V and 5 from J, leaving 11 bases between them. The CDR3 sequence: CASSFTPFDNEQFF. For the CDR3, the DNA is TGTGCCAGCAGCTTCACTCCCTTTGACAATGAGCAGTTCTTC.

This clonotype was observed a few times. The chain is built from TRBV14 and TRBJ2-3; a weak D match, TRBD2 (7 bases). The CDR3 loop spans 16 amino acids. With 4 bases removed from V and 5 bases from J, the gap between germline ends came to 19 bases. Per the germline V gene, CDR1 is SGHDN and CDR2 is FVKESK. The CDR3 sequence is CASSPPARGAEDTQYF. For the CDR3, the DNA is TGTGCCAGCAGCCCCCCCGCCCGGGGGGCAGAAGATACGCAGTATTTT.

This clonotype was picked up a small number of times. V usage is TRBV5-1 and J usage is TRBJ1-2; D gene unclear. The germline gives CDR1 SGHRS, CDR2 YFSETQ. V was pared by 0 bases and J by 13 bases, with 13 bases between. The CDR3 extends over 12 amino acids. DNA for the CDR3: TGCGCCAGCAGCTTGGCCGTGGGCGACTGCACCTTC. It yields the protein CASSLAVGDCTF.

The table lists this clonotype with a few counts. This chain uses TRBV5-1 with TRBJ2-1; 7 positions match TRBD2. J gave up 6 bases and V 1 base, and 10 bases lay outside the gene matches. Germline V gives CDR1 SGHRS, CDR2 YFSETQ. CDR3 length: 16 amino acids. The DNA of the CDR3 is TGCGCCAGCAGCTTGTCCCCAGGCGGGGGATCCAATGAGCAGTTCTTC. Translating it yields CASSLSPGGGSNEQFF.

This CDR3 is CAGSDTGRGLFSGANVLTF. CDR3 bases: TGTGCCGGTTCCGATACTGGCAGGGGTTTATTCTCTGGGGCCAACGTCCTGACTTTC. The rearrangement joins TRBV13 to TRBJ2-6; possibly TRBD1 for D (6 bases). V was clipped by 11 bases and J by 0 bases, with 26 bases between them. This CDR3 is built from 19 residues. Germline CDR1 reads PRHDT; CDR2 reads FYEKMQ (reference sequence).

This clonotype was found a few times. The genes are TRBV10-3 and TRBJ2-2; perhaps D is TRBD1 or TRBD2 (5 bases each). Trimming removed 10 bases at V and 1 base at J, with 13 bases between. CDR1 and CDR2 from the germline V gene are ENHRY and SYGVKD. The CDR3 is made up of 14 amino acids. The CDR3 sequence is CATIRDGNTGELFF. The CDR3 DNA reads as TGTGCCACAATCCGGGACGGGAACACCGGGGAGCTGTTTTTT.

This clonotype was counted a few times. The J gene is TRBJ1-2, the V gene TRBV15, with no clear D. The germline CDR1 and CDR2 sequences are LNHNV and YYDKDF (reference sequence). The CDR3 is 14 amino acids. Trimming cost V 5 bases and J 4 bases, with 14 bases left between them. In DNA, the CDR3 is TGTGCCACCAGCCGTTCCGAGCCGGGCTATGGCTACACCTTC. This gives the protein CATSRSEPGYGYTF.

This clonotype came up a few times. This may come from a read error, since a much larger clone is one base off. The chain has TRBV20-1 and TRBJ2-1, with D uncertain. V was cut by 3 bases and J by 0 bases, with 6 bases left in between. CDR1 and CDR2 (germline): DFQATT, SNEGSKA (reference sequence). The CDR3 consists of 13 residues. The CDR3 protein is CSASESSYNEQFF. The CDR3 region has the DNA TGCAGTGCTAGCGAGAGCTCCTACAATGAGCAGTTCTTC.

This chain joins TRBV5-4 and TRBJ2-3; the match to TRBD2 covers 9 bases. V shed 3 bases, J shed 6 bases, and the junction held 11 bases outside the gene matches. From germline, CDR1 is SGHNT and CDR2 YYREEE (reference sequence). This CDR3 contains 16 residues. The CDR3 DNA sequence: TGTGCCAGCAGCTCCAGACTAGCGGATCGTGGGGATACGCAGTATTTT. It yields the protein CASSSRLADRGDTQYF.